Below, one T cell receptor beta chain is given with its context. Using immunoSEQ multiplex PCR, the repertoire was profiled, and TCRdb retains in-frame clones only, with some absent. The table shows tens of thousands of clones, with roughly nine tenths occurring only once. With V trimmed by 5 bases and J by 5 bases, 17 bases remained unmatched. Germline V gene sequence: CDR1 SQVTM, CDR2 ANQGSEA. The CDR3 has 17 residues. The sample is drawn from a study of T cell responses to AZD1222 COVID-19 vaccine. The sample here was peripheral blood, taken 28 days after the second AZD1222 dose. This sequence was found in an adult who received the AZD1222 COVID-19 vaccine. The chain uses TRBV29-1 and TRBJ2-3, with 9 nucleotides matching TRBD2. CDR3 amino acids: CSVFRGESSGVVDTQYF. DNA for the CDR3: TGCAGCGTTTTTCGGGGGGAGTCTAGCGGGGTGGTAGATACGCAGTATTTT.